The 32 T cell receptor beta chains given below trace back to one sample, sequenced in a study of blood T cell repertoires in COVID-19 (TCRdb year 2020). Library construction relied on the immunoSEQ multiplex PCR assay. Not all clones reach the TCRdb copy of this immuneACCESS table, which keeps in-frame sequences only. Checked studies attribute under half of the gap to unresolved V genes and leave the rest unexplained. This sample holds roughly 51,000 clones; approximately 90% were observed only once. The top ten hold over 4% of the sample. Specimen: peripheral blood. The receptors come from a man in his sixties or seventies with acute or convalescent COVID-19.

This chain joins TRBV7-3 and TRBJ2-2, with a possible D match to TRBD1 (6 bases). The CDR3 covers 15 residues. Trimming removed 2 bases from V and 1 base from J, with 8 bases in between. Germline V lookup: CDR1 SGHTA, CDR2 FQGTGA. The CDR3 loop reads CASSLQGRNTGELFF. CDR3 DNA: TGTGCCAGCAGCTTACAGGGGAGGAACACCGGGGAGCTGTTTTTT. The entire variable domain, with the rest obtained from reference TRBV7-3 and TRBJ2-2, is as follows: GAGVSQTPSNKVTEKGKYVELRCDPISGHTALYWYRQSLGQGPEFLIYFQGTGAADDSGLPNDRFFAVRPEGSVSTLKIQRTERGDSAVYLCASSLQGRNTGELFFGEGSRLTVL.

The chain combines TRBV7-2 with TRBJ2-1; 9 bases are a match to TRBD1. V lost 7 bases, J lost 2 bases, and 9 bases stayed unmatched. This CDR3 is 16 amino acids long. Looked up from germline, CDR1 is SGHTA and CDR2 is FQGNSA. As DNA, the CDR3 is TGTGCCAGCAACCAGTACAGGGGGCCCCCCTACAATGAGCAGTTCTTC. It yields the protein CASNQYRGPPYNEQFF.

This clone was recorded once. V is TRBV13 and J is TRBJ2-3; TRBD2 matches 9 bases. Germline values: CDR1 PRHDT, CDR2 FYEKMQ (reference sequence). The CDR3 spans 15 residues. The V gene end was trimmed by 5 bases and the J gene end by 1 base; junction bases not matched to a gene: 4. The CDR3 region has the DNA TGTGCCAGCAGCCCGCGGGGGGGCGGCACAGATACGCAGTATTTT. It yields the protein CASSPRGGGTDTQYF.

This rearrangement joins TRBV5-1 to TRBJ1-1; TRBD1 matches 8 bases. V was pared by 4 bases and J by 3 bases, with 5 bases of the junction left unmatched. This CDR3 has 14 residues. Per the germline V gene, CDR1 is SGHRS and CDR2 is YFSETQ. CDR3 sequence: CASSTTGGHTEAFF. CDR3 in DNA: TGCGCCAGCAGCACAACAGGGGGTCACACTGAAGCTTTCTTT.

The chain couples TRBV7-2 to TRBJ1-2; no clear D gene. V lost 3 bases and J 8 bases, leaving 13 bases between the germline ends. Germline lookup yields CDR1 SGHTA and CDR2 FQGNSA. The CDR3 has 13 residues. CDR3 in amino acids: CASSLNPYMGYTF. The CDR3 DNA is TGTGCCAGCAGCTTGAACCCCTATATGGGCTACACCTTC.

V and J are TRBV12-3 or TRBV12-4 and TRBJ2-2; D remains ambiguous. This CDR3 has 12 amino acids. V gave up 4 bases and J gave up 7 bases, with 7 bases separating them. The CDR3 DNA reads TGTGCCAGCAGTTCACGACACGGGGAGCTGTTTTTT. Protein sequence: CASSSRHGELFF.

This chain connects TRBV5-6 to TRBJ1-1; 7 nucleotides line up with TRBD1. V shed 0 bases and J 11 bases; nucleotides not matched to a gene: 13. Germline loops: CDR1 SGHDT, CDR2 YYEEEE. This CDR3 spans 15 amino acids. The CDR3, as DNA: TGTGCCAGCAGCTTGGAGGCGACAGGGCCGGTGGGGGCTTTCTTT. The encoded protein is CASSLEATGPVGAFF.

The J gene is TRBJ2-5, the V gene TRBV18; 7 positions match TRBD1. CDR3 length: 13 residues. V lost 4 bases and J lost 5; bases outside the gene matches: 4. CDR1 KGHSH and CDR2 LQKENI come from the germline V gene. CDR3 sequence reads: CASSQTGVETQYF. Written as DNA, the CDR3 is TGTGCCAGCTCACAAACAGGGGTCGAGACCCAGTACTTC.

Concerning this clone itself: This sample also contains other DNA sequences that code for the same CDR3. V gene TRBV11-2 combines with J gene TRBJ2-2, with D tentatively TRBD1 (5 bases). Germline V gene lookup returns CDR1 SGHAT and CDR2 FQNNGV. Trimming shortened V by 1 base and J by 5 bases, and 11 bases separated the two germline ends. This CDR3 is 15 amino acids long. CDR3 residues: CASSLGRVGTGELFF. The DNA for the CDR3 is TGTGCCAGCAGCTTAGGCAGGGTTGGGACCGGGGAGCTGTTTTTT.

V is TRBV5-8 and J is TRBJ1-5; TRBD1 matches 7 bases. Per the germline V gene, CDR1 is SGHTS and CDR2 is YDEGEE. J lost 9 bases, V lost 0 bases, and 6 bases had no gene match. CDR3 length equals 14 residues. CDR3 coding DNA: TGTGCCAGCAGCTTGGGGACAGGCCCCTTGCCCCAGCATTTT. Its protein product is CASSLGTGPLPQHF.

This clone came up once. CDR3 in DNA: TGTGCCAGCAGCTCAGGACAGGGGGCGAACACTGAAGCTTTCTTT. Amino acid sequence: CASSSGQGANTEAFF. The chain is built from TRBV11-3 and TRBJ1-1; TRBD1 matches 11 bases. This CDR3 contains 15 residues. The V gene's germline CDR1 is SGHNT and CDR2 YENEEA. The V and J ends lost 4 bases and 1 base, in that order; junction bases with no gene match: 2.

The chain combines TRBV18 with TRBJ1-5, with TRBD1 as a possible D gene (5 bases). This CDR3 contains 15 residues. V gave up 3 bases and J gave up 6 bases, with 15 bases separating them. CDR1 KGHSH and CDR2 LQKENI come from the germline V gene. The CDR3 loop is CASSPHPGPSQPQHF. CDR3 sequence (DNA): TGTGCCAGCTCACCTCATCCAGGGCCCAGTCAGCCCCAGCATTTT.

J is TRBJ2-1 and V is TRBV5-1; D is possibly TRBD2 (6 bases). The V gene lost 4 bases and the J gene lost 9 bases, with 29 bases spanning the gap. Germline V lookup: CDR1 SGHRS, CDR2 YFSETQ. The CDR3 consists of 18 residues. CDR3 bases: TGCGCCAGCAGCCAGCGTAGCGAGGCGGGTTCCGGGAGAGGTGAGCAGTTCTTC. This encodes CASSQRSEAGSGRGEQFF. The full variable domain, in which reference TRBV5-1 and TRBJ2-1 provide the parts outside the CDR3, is KAGVTQTPRYLIKTRGQQVTLSCSPISGHRSVSWYQQTPGQGLQFLFEYFSETQRNKGNFPGRFSGRQFSNSRSEMNVSTLELGDSALYLCASSQRSEAGSGRGEQFFGPGTRLTVL.

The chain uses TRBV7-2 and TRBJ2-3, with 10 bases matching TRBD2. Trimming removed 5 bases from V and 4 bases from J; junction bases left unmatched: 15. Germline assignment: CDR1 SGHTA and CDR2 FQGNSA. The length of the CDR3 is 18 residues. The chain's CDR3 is CASSPPRSSSGGPDTQYF. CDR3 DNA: TGTGCCAGCAGCCCTCCCCGTTCCTCTAGCGGGGGCCCAGATACGCAGTATTTT.

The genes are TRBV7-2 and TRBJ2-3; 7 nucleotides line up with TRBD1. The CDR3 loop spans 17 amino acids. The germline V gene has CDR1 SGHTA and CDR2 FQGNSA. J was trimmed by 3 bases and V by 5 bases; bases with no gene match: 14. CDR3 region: CASSPRNRGLKTDTQYF. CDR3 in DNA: TGTGCCAGCAGCCCCCGTAACAGGGGCCTGAAGACAGATACGCAGTATTTT.

The CDR3, as DNA: TGCGCCAGCAGCCAAGATTTCGGGTCGAGTGAGCAGTTCTTC. Translated: CASSQDFGSSEQFF. The chain is built from TRBV4-3 and TRBJ2-1; D gene uncertain. The V and J ends lost 0 bases and 9 bases respectively, with 12 bases between them. The length of the CDR3 is 14 residues. Germline values: CDR1 LGHNA, CDR2 YSLEER.

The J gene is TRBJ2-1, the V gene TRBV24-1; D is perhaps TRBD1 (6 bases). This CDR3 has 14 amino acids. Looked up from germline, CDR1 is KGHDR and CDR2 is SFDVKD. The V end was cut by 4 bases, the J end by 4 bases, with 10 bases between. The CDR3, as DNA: TGTGCCACCAGTGACCCTACAGGGTACAATGAGCAGTTCTTC. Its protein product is CATSDPTGYNEQFF.

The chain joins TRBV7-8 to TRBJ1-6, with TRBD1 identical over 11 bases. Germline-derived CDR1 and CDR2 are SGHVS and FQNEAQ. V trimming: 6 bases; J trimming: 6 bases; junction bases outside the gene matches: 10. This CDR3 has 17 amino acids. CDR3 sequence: CASSQTPGTGGNSPLHF. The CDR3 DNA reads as TGTGCCAGCAGTCAAACTCCCGGGACAGGGGGTAATTCACCCCTCCACTTT.

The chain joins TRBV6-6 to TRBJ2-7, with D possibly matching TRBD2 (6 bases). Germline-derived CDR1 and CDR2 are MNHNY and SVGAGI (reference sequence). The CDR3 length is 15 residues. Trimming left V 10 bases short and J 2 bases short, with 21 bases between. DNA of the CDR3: TGTGCCACCCGATCGCTGGGGGGACTCACCTACGAGCAGTACTTC. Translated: CATRSLGGLTYEQYF.

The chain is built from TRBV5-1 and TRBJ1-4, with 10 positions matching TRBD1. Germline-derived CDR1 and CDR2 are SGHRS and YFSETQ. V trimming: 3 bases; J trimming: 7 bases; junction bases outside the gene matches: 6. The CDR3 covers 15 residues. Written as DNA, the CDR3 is TGCGCCAGCAGCTGGGGACAGGGGACGGGTGAAAAACTGTTTTTT. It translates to CASSWGQGTGEKLFF.

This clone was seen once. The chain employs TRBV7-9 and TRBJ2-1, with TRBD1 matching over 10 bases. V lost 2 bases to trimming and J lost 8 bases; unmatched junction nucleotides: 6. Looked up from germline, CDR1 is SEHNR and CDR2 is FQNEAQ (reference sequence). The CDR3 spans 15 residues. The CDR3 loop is CASSLQTGGFDEQFF. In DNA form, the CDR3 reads TGTGCCAGCAGCTTACAGACAGGGGGCTTCGATGAGCAGTTCTTC.

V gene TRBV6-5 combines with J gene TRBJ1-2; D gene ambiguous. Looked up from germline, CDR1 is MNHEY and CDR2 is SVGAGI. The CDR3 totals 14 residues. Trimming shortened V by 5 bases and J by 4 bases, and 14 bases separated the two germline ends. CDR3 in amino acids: CASSPPGILYGYTF. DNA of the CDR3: TGTGCCAGCAGTCCCCCCGGGATACTCTATGGCTACACCTTC.

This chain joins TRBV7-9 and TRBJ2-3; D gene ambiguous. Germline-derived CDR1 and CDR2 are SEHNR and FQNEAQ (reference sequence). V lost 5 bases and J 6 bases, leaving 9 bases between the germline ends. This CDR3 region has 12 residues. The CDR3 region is CASSRVEDTQYF. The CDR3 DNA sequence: TGTGCCAGCAGCCGGGTTGAGGATACGCAGTATTTT.

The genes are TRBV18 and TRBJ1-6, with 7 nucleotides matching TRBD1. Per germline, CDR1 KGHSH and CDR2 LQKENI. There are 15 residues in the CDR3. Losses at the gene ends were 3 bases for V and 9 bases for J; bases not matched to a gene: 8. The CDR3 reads CASSPLAGDSSPLHF. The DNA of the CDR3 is TGTGCCAGCTCACCGTTGGCAGGGGACAGTTCACCCCTCCACTTT. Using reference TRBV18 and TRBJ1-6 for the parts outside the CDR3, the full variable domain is NAGVMQNPRHLVRRRGQEARLRCSPMKGHSHVYWYRQLPEEGLKFMVYLQKENIIDESGMPKERFSAEFPKEGPSILRIQQVVRGDSAAYFCASSPLAGDSSPLHFGNGTRLTVT.

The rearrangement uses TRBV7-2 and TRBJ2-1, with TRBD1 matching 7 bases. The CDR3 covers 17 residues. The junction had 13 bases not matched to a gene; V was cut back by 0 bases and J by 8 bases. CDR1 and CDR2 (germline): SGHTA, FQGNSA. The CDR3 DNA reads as TGTGCCAGCAGCTTAGCCCCAGGGGGATTGCGGTGGGATGAGCAGTTCTTC. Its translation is CASSLAPGGLRWDEQFF.

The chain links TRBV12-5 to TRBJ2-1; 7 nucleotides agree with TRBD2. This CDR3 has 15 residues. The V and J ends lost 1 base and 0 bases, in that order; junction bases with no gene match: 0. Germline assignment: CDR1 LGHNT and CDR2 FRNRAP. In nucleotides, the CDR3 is TGTGCTAGTGGTTTGGGCGGGGGCTCCTACAATGAGCAGTTCTTC. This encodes CASGLGGGSYNEQFF.

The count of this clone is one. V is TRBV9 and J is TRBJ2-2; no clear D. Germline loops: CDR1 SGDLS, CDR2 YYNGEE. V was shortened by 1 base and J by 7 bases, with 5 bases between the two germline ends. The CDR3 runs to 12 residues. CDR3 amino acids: CASSVLSGELFF. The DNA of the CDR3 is TGTGCCAGCAGCGTACTCAGCGGGGAGCTGTTTTTT.

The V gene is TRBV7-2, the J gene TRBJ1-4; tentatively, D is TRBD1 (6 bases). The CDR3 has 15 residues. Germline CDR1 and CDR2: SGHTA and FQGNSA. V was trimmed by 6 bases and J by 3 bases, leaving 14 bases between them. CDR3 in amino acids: CASSFPGGPNEKLFF. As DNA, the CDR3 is TGTGCCAGCAGTTTCCCTGGGGGCCCTAATGAAAAACTGTTTTTT.

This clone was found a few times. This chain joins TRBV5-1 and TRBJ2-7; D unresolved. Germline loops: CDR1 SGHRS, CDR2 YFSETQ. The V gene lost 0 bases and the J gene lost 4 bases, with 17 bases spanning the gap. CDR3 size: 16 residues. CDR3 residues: CASSLAGDPVTYEQYF. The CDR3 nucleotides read TGCGCCAGCAGCTTGGCCGGAGACCCGGTCACTTACGAGCAGTACTTC.

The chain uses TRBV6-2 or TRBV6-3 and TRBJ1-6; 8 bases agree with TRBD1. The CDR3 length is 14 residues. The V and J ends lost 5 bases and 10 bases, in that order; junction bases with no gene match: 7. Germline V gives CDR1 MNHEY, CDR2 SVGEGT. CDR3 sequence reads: CASSLWTGSSPLHF. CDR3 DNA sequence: TGTGCCAGCAGTCTGTGGACAGGGTCGTCACCCCTCCACTTT.

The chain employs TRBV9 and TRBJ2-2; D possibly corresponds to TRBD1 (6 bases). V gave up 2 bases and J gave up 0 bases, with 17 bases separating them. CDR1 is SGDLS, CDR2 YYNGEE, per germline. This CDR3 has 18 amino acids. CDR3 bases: TGTGCCAGCAGCGTTTCACAGGGACGAGAGACGAACACCGGGGAGCTGTTTTTT. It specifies CASSVSQGRETNTGELFF.

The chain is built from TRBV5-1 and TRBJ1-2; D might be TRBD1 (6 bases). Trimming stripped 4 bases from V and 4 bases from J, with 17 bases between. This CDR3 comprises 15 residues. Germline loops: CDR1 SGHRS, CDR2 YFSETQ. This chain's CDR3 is CASSPYTGMGYGYTF. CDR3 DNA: TGCGCCAGCAGCCCCTATACAGGGATGGGCTATGGCTACACCTTC.